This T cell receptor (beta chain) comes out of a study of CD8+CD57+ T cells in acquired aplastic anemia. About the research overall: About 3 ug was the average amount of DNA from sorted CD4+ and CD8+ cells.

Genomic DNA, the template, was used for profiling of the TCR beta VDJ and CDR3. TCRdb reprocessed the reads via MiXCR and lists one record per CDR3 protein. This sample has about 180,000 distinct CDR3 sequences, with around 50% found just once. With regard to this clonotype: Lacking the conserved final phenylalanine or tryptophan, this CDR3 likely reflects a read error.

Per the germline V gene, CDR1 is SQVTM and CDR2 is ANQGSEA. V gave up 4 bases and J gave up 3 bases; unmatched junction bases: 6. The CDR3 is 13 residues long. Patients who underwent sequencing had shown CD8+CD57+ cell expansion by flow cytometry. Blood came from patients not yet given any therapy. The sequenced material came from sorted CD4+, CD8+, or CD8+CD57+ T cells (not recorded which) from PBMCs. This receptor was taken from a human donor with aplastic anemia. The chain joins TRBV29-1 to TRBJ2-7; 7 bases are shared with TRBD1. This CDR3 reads CSVAWTGNYEQYS. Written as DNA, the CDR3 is TGCAGCGTTGCCTGGACAGGAAACTACGAGCAGTACTCC.